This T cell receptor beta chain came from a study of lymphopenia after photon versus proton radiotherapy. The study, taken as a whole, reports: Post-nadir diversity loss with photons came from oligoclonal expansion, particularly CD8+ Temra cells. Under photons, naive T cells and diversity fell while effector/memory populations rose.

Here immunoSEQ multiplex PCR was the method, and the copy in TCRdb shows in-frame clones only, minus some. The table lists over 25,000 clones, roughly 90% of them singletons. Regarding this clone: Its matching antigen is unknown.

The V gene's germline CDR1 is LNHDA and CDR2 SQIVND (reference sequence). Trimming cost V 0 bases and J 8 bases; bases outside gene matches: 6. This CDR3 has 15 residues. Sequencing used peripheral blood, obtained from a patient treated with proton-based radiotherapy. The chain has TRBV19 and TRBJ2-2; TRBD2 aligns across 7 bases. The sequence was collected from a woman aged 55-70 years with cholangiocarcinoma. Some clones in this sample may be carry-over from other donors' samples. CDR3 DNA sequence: TGTGCCAGTAGTATAGACGGGACTACTGGTGGGGAGCTGTTTTTT. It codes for CASSIDGTTGGELFF.